The 5 T cell receptor beta chains in this list originate from one sample, sequenced in a study of beta chain features in type 1 diabetes. Every isolated RNA sample was fully reverse transcribed, so sequencing captured expressed TCRB transcripts. Sequencing used immunoSEQ multiplex PCR; TCRdb keeps in-frame clones, though not all of them. The top ten clones hold around 2.1% of a sample with some 44,000 clones, around 50% of them seen once. Material: Tregs from blood. The receptor set was obtained from a woman aged 18-29 years in good health.

In this sample, this clone turned up a few times. Relative to the germline gene, one junction end is altered; a read error may explain this. The genes are TRBV6-7 and TRBJ2-7, with D maybe TRBD1 (5 bases). TRBV6-7 is reported as an ORF; its role is uncertain. The CDR3 contains 22 residues. The CDR3 protein is CASSSQKLNPRVDSKKKRKIHF. The CDR3, as DNA: TGTGCCAGCAGTTCCCAAAAGTTGAACCCCAGGGTCGATTCTAAAAAGAAGCGTAAGATCCACTTC.

This clone has only a few counts. Its ends do not fully match the called genes, so a read error is possible. This chain connects TRBV7-2 to TRBJ2-5; D gene unclear. This CDR3 comprises 13 residues. Germline CDR1 and CDR2: SGHTA and FQGNSA. The CDR3 nucleotides are TGTGCCAGCAGCTCGAGGCAGCAAGGGACCCAGTACTTC. As protein: CASSSRQQGTQYF. The variable domain in full, completed from reference TRBV7-2 and TRBJ2-5, reads GAGVSQSPSNKVTEKGKDVELRCDPISGHTALYWYRQSLGQGLEFLIYFQGNSAPDKSGLPSDRFSAERTGGSVSTLTIQRTQQEDSAVYLCASSSRQQGTQYFGPGTRLLVL.

Only a few counts were recorded for this clone. This chain joins TRBV19 and TRBJ2-1; 11 bases line up with TRBD2. Germline V gene data show CDR1 as LNHDA and CDR2 as SQIVND (reference sequence). CDR3 length equals 14 residues. V shed 7 bases and J 4 bases; nucleotides not matched to a gene: 3. CDR3 sequence (DNA): TGTGCCAGTACCGGGACTAGCGGTTACAATGAGCAGTTCTTC. It encodes CASTGTSGYNEQFF.

The V call is TRBV6-5, the J call TRBJ2-3, with D tentatively TRBD1 (5 bases). Germline V gene data show CDR1 as MNHEY and CDR2 as SVGAGI. V was trimmed by 1 base and J by 0 bases, leaving 8 bases between them. The CDR3 contains 15 residues. The CDR3 region has the DNA TGTGCCAGCAGTTACTGGGGCGCTAGCACAGATACGCAGTATTTT. Translating gives CASSYWGASTDTQYF.

This clone was observed a few times. This chain joins TRBV7-9 and TRBJ2-5, with 7 bases aligning to TRBD1. Trimming at V came to 3 bases and at J to 2 bases, leaving 9 bases not matched to a gene. Germline CDR1 and CDR2: SEHNR and FQNEAQ (reference sequence). This CDR3 is built from 16 residues. CDR3 nucleotide sequence: TGTGCCAGCAGCTTCCCTACAGGGGCCCAACAAGAGACCCAGTACTTC. This gives the protein CASSFPTGAQQETQYF.